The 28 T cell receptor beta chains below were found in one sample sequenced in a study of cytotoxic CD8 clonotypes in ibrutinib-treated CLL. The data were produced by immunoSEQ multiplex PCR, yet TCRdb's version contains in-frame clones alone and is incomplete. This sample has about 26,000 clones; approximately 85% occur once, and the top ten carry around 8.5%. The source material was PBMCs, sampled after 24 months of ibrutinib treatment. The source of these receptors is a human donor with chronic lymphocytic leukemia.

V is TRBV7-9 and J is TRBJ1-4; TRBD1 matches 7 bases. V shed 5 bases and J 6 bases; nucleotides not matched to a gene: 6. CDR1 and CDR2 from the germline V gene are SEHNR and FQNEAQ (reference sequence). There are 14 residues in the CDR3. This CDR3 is CASSETGRDEKLFF. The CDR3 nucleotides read TGTGCCAGCAGCGAGACAGGGAGGGATGAAAAACTGTTTTTT.

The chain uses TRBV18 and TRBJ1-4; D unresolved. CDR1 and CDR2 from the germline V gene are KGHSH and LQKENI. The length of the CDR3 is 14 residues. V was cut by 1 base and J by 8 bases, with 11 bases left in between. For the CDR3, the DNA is TGTGCCAGCTCACCACAGGCTCAGTCCGAAAAACTGTTTTTT. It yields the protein CASSPQAQSEKLFF.

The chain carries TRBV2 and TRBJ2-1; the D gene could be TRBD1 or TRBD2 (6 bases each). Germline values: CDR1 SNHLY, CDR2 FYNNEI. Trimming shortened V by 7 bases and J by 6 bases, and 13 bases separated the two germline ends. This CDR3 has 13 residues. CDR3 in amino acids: CASTTKGGNEQFF. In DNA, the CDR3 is TGTGCCAGCACTACGAAGGGGGGCAATGAGCAGTTCTTC.

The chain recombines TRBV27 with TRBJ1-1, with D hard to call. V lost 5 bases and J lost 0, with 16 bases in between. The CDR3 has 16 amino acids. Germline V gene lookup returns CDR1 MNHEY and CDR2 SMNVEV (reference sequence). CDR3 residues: CASSLGRPGMNTEAFF. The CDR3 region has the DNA TGTGCCAGCAGTCTTGGACGCCCCGGCATGAACACTGAAGCTTTCTTT.

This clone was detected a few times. In nucleotides, the CDR3 is TGTGCCAGCAGACCGACAGGGGGGAGCAATCAGCCCCAGCATTTT. Its translation: CASRPTGGSNQPQHF. The chain recombines TRBV28 with TRBJ1-5, with TRBD1 identical over 9 bases. The trim removed 6 bases at V and 1 base at J, leaving 4 bases unmatched. The CDR3 length is 15 residues. Looked up from germline, CDR1 is MDHEN and CDR2 is SYDVKM.

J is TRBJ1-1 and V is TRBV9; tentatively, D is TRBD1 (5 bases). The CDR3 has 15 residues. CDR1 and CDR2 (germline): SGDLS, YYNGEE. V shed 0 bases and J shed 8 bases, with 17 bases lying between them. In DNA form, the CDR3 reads TGTGCCAGCAGCGTAGGGGACGACTCGCAGCTGGAAGCTTTCTTT. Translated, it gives CASSVGDDSQLEAFF.

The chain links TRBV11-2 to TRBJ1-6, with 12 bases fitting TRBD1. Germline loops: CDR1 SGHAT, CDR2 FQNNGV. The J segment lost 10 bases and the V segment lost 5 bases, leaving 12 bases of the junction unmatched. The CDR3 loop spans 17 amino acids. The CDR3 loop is CASSTFGTGGTGSPLHF. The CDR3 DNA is TGTGCCAGCAGCACCTTTGGGACAGGGGGCACTGGGTCACCCCTCCACTTT.

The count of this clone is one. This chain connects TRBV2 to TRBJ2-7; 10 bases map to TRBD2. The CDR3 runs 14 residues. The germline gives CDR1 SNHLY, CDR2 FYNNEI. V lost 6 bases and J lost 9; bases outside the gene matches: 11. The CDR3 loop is CASRTGTSELAQYF. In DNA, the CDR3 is TGTGCCAGCAGAACCGGGACTAGCGAACTAGCGCAGTACTTC.

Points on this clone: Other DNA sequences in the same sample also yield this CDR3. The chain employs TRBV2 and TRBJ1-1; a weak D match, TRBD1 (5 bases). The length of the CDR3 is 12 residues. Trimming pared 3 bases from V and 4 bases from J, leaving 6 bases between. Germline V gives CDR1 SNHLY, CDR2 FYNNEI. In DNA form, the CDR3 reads TGTGCCAGCAGTGAGACAGCCACTGAAGCTTTCTTT. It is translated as CASSETATEAFF.

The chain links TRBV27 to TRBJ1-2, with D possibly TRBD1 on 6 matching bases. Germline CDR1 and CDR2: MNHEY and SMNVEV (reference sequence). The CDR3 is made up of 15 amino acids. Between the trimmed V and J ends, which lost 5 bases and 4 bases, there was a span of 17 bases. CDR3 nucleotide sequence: TGTGCCAGCAGTCCCTCCAGGGGCGTAGTCTATGGCTACACCTTC. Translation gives CASSPSRGVVYGYTF.

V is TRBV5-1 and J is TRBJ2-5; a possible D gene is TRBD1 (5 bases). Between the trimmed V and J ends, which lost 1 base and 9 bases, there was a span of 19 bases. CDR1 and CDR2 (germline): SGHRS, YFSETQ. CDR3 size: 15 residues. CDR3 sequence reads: CASSLRPGFVSAQYF. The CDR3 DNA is TGCGCCAGCAGCTTGAGGCCAGGGTTTGTCTCGGCCCAGTACTTC.

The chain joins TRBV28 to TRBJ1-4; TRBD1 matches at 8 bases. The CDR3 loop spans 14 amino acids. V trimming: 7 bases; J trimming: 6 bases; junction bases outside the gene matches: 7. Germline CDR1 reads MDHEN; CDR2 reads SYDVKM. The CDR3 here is CASTLDRGDEKLFF. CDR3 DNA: TGTGCCAGCACCCTAGACAGGGGTGATGAAAAACTGTTTTTT.

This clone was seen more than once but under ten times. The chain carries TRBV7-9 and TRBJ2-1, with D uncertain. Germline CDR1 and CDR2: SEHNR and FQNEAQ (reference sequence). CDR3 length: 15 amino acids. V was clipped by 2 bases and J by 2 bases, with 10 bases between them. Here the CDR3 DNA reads TGTGCCAGCAGCTTACGCCAGACCACCTACAATGAGCAGTTCTTC. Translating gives CASSLRQTTYNEQFF.

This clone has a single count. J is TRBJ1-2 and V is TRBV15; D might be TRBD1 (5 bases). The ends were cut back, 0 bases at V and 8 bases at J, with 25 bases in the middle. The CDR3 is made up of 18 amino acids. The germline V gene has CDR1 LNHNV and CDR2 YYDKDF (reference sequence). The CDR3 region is CATSRDRGAPNHHVGYTF. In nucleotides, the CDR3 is TGTGCCACCAGCAGAGACCGAGGGGCCCCGAACCACCACGTAGGCTACACCTTC.

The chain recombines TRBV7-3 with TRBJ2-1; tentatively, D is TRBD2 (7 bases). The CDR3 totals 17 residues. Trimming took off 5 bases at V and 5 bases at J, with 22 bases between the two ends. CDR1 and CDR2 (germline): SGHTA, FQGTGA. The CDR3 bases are TGTGCCAGCAGCCCCCGGGGGGCTAGCGCCTCGAACAATGAGCAGTTCTTC. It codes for CASSPRGASASNNEQFF. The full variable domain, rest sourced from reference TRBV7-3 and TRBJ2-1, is GAGVSQTPSNKVTEKGKYVELRCDPISGHTALYWYRQSLGQGPEFLIYFQGTGAADDSGLPNDRFFAVRPEGSVSTLKIQRTERGDSAVYLCASSPRGASASNNEQFFGPGTRLTVL.

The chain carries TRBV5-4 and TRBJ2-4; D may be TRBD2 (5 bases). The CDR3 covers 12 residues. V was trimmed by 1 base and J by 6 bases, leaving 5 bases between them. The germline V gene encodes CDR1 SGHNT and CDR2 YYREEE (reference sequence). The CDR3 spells CASSLRGNIQYF. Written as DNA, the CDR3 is TGTGCCAGCAGCTTGCGGGGAAACATTCAGTACTTC.

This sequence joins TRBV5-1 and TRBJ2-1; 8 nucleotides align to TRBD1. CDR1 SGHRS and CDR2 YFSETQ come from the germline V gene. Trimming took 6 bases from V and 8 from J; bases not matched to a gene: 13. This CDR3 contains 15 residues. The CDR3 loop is CASKTLTGGGDEQFF. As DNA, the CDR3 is TGCGCCAGCAAAACGTTAACAGGGGGTGGTGATGAGCAGTTCTTC.

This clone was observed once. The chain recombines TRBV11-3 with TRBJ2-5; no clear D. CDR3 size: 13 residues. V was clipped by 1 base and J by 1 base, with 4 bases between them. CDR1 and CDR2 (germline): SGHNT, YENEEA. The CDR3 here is CASSLGTQETQYF. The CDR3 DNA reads TGTGCCAGCAGCTTAGGAACCCAAGAGACCCAGTACTTC.

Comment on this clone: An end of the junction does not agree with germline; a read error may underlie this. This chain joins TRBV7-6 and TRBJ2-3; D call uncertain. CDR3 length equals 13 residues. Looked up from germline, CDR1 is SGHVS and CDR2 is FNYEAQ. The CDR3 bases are TGTGCCAGCAGCTTAGCAAGGCGGTCAGCTGCCCTATTT. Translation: CASSLARRSAALF.

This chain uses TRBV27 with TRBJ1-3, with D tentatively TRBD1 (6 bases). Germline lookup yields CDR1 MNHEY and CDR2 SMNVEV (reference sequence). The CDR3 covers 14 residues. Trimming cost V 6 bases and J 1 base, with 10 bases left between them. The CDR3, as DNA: TGTGCCAGCAGAGGGACAATTTCTGGAAACACCATATATTTT. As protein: CASRGTISGNTIYF.

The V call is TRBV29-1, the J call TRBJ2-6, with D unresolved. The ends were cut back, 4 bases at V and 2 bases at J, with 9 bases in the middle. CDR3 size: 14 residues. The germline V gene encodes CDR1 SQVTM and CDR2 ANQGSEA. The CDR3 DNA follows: TGCAGCGTTGTGACGGTCGCTGGGGCCAACGTCCTGACTTTC. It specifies CSVVTVAGANVLTF.

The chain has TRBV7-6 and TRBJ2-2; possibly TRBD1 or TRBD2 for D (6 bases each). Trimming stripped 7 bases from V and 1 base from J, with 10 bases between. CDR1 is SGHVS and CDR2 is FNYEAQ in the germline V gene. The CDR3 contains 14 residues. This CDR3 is CASTKGGNTGELFF. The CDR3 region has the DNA TGTGCCAGCACCAAGGGGGGGAACACCGGGGAGCTGTTTTTT.

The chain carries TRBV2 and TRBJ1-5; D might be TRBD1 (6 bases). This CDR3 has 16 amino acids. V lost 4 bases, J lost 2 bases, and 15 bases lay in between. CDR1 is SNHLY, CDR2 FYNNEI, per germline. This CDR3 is CASSGRQEVGNQPQHF. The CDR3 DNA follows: TGTGCCAGCAGTGGTCGACAGGAAGTGGGCAATCAGCCCCAGCATTTT.

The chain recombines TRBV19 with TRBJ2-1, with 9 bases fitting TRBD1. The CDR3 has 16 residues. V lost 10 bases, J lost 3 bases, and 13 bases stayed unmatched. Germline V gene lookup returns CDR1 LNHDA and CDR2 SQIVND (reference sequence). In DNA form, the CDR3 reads TGTGCCACCGCACGCGTGGGACAGGGTTTCTACAATGAGCAGTTCTTC. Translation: CATARVGQGFYNEQFF.

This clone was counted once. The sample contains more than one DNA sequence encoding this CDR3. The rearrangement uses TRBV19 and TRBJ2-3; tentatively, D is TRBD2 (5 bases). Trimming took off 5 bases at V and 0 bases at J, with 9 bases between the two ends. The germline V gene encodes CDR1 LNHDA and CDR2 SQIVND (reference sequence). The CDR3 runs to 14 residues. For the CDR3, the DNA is TGTGCCAGTAGTTCCCCGGGAAGCACAGATACGCAGTATTTT. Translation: CASSSPGSTDTQYF.

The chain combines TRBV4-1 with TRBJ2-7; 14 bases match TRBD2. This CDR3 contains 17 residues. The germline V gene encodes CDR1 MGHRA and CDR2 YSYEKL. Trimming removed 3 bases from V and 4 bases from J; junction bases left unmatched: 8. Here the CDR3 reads CASSQGVGTSGGYEQYF. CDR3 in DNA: TGCGCCAGCAGCCAGGGAGTCGGGACTAGCGGGGGTTACGAGCAGTACTTC.

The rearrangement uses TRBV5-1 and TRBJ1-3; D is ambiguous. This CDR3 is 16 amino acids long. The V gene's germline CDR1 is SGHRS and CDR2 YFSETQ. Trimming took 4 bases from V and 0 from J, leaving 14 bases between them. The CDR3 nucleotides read TGCGCCAGCAGCCAAGGTCCCCGACTCTCTGGAAACACCATATATTTT. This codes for CASSQGPRLSGNTIYF.

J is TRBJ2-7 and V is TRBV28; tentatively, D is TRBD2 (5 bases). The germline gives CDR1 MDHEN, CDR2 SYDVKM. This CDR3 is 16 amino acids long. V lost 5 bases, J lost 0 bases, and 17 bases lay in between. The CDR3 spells CASSGPRRGSSYEQYF. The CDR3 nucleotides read TGTGCCAGCAGTGGACCCAGACGGGGAAGCTCCTACGAGCAGTACTTC.